This T cell receptor (beta chain) was observed in a study of blood T cell repertoires in COVID-19. Method: immunoSEQ multiplex PCR; TCRdb's copy keeps in-frame clones and lacks some. The data hold about 94,000 clones, with roughly 80% observed a single time. The sequencing sample was made of peripheral blood. This TCR derives from a human donor in a cohort sampled during active COVID-19.

The CDR3 spells CASSQKPGQGNGAFF. CDR3 DNA sequence: TGTGCCAGCAGCCAGAAACCGGGACAGGGGAACGGGGCTTTCTTT. The chain employs TRBV3-1 (or the pseudogene TRBV3-2) and TRBJ1-1; TRBD1 aligns across 10 bases. The CDR3 totals 15 residues. CDR1 and CDR2 from the germline V gene are LGHDT and YNNKEL (reference sequence). The junction had 12 bases not matched to a gene; V was cut back by 3 bases and J by 11 bases.